The rows below give T cell receptor beta chains drawn from one sample of a study of blood T cell repertoires in COVID-19. Some clones are missing from TCRdb's copy, which holds only in-frame ones; the method was immunoSEQ multiplex PCR. The sample lists over 120,000 clones, 60% to 85% occurring once. Sequenced input: peripheral blood. The receptors were sampled from a woman aged 60-70 years with acute or convalescent COVID-19. CDR3s include the opening cysteine and the closing phenylalanine or tryptophan. The D gene is left open where the match is weak. Some rows have no size entry. The others give once, few or many, or a class for an expanded clone.

v_gene: TRBV28; abundance: NA; j_gene: TRBJ2-5; d_gene: TRBD1; CDR3aa: CASSSPGQGLGETQYF; CDR3nt: TGTGCCAGCAGTTCCCCGGGACAGGGTTTGGGGGAGACCCAGTACTTC
v_gene: TRBV7-6; abundance: many; j_gene: TRBJ2-7; d_gene: NA; CDR3aa: CASSLGDSGYEQYF; CDR3nt: TGTGCCAGCAGCTTAGGGGACTCCGGATACGAGCAGTACTTC
v_gene: TRBV15; abundance: once; j_gene: TRBJ2-1; d_gene: TRBD2; CDR3aa: CATSSGLGDNEQFF; CDR3nt: TGTGCCACCAGCAGCGGACTAGGGGACAATGAGCAGTTCTTC
v_gene: TRBV6-6; abundance: NA; j_gene: TRBJ2-7; d_gene: TRBD1; CDR3aa: CASSALSRGRNEQYF; CDR3nt: TGTGCCAGCAGTGCCTTGAGCAGGGGGCGGAACGAGCAGTACTTC
v_gene: TRBV28; abundance: NA; j_gene: TRBJ2-1; d_gene: TRBD2; CDR3aa: CASRAPIYRSGDTYNEQFF; CDR3nt: TGTGCCAGCAGGGCCCCCATTTATCGTAGCGGGGACACCTACAATGAGCAGTTCTTC
v_gene: TRBV30; abundance: few; j_gene: TRBJ2-2; d_gene: NA; CDR3aa: CAWSKSGNTGELFF; CDR3nt: TGTGCCTGGAGTAAATCAGGGAACACCGGGGAGCTGTTTTTT
v_gene: TRBV7-9; abundance: once; j_gene: TRBJ2-7; d_gene: NA; CDR3aa: CASSPRVSSYEQYF; CDR3nt: TGTGCCAGCAGCCCCAGGGTATCCTCCTACGAGCAGTACTTC
v_gene: TRBV6-5; abundance: NA; j_gene: TRBJ2-1; d_gene: TRBD2; CDR3aa: CASSYEAGAYNEQFF; CDR3nt: TGTGCCAGCAGTTACGAAGCGGGAGCCTACAATGAGCAGTTCTTC
v_gene: TRBV7-8; abundance: few; j_gene: TRBJ1-2; d_gene: NA; CDR3aa: CASTPGRLIYGYTF; CDR3nt: TGTGCCAGCACCCCTGGGAGACTTATTTATGGCTACACCTTC
v_gene: TRBV18; abundance: NA; j_gene: TRBJ2-1; d_gene: TRBD2; CDR3aa: CASSPSGTSYNEQFF; CDR3nt: TGTGCCAGCTCACCAAGCGGGACCTCCTACAATGAGCAGTTCTTC
v_gene: TRBV10-3; abundance: NA; j_gene: TRBJ2-1; d_gene: TRBD1; CDR3aa: CANQGGPRNEQFF; CDR3nt: TGTGCCAATCAAGGGGGCCCGCGCAATGAGCAGTTCTTC
v_gene: TRBV5-4; abundance: few; j_gene: TRBJ2-2; d_gene: TRBD1; CDR3aa: CASSSVRQGSGELFF; CDR3nt: TGTGCCAGCAGCTCGGTACGACAGGGTAGCGGGGAGCTGTTTTTT
v_gene: TRBV5-4; abundance: NA; j_gene: TRBJ2-1; d_gene: TRBD2; CDR3aa: CASSTWTSGYNEQFF; CDR3nt: TGTGCCAGCAGCACCTGGACTAGCGGGTACAATGAGCAGTTCTTC
v_gene: TRBV28; abundance: NA; j_gene: TRBJ2-1; d_gene: NA; CDR3aa: CASSLDGGGLGSYNEQFF; CDR3nt: TGTGCCAGCAGTTTAGATGGCGGCGGGCTAGGCTCCTACAATGAGCAGTTCTTC
v_gene: TRBV12-3/TRBV12-4; abundance: NA; j_gene: TRBJ2-1; d_gene: NA; CDR3aa: CASSPIPVNEQFF; CDR3nt: TGTGCCAGCAGCCCTATCCCGGTCAATGAGCAGTTCTTC
v_gene: TRBV21-1; abundance: few; j_gene: TRBJ2-1; d_gene: NA; CDR3aa: CASGGLAGVFYNEQFF; CDR3nt: TGTGCCAGCGGTGGACTAGCGGGAGTCTTCTACAATGAGCAGTTCTTC
v_gene: TRBV6-1; abundance: NA; j_gene: TRBJ2-5; d_gene: TRBD1; CDR3aa: CASSEGTGLETQYF; CDR3nt: TGTGCCAGCAGCGAAGGGACAGGATTGGAGACCCAGTACTTC
v_gene: TRBV5-1; abundance: NA; j_gene: TRBJ2-2; d_gene: NA; CDR3aa: CASGVPGGLYTGELFF; CDR3nt: TGCGCCAGCGGGGTTCCGGGGGGCCTCTACACCGGGGAGCTGTTTTTT
v_gene: TRBV19; abundance: once; j_gene: TRBJ2-1; d_gene: TRBD2; CDR3aa: CASRGGSFYNEQFF; CDR3nt: TGTGCCAGTAGAGGCGGGAGTTTCTACAATGAGCAGTTCTTC
v_gene: TRBV7-9; abundance: NA; j_gene: TRBJ2-7; d_gene: TRBD1; CDR3aa: CASSPLLGTAPIELGEQYF; CDR3nt: TGTGCCAGCAGCCCCCTCCTCGGGACAGCCCCTATCGAATTAGGCGAGCAGTACTTC
v_gene: TRBV5-1; abundance: NA; j_gene: TRBJ2-5; d_gene: NA; CDR3aa: CASSPGTHQETQYF; CDR3nt: TGCGCCAGCAGCCCGGGGACACACCAAGAGACCCAGTACTTC
v_gene: TRBV2; abundance: NA; j_gene: TRBJ1-5; d_gene: NA; CDR3aa: CASSDRAGRGDQPQHF; CDR3nt: TGTGCCAGCAGTGATCGGGCAGGCCGGGGGGATCAGCCCCAGCATTTT
v_gene: TRBV2; abundance: NA; j_gene: TRBJ2-1; d_gene: TRBD2; CDR3aa: CASSDLAVSYNEQFF; CDR3nt: TGTGCCAGCAGTGACCTAGCGGTCTCCTACAATGAGCAGTTCTTC
v_gene: TRBV27; abundance: NA; j_gene: TRBJ2-7; d_gene: TRBD2; CDR3aa: CASSFGLANYEQYF; CDR3nt: TGTGCCAGCAGTTTTGGACTAGCGAACTACGAGCAGTACTTC
v_gene: TRBV23-1; abundance: few; j_gene: TRBJ2-2; d_gene: NA; CDR3aa: CASSPITGRGSFGGELFF; CDR3nt: TGCGCCAGCAGTCCGATAACGGGAAGGGGGTCCTTCGGCGGGGAGCTGTTTTTT
v_gene: TRBV7-8; abundance: NA; j_gene: TRBJ2-2; d_gene: NA; CDR3aa: CASSLVRASGVELFF; CDR3nt: TGTGCCAGCAGCTTAGTGAGGGCGTCTGGGGTGGAGCTGTTTTTT
v_gene: TRBV25-1; abundance: NA; j_gene: TRBJ2-1; d_gene: NA; CDR3aa: CATSSNSESYNEQFF; CDR3nt: TGTGCCACTTCTAGCAATTCGGAGTCCTACAATGAGCAGTTCTTC
v_gene: TRBV18; abundance: few; j_gene: TRBJ2-1; d_gene: TRBD2; CDR3aa: CASSRLGLAINEQFF; CDR3nt: TGTGCCAGCTCACGTCTGGGACTAGCGATCAATGAGCAGTTCTTC
v_gene: TRBV7-8; abundance: NA; j_gene: TRBJ2-7; d_gene: NA; CDR3aa: CASSLYQDTSYEQYF; CDR3nt: TGTGCCAGCAGCTTATACCAGGACACCTCCTACGAGCAGTACTTC
v_gene: TRBV19; abundance: NA; j_gene: TRBJ2-2; d_gene: TRBD1; CDR3aa: CASSNTGVTGELFF; CDR3nt: TGTGCCAGTAGTAACACAGGGGTTACCGGGGAGCTGTTTTTT
v_gene: TRBV20-1; abundance: NA; j_gene: TRBJ2-1; d_gene: NA; CDR3aa: CSASPSGGNEQFF; CDR3nt: TGCAGTGCTAGTCCCTCCGGGGGCAATGAGCAGTTCTTC
v_gene: TRBV28; abundance: NA; j_gene: TRBJ2-7; d_gene: NA; CDR3aa: CASSSRFGGSYEQYF; CDR3nt: TGTGCCAGCAGTTCCCGATTCGGAGGCTCCTACGAGCAGTACTTC
v_gene: TRBV5-1; abundance: few; j_gene: TRBJ1-4; d_gene: NA; CDR3aa: CASGPSTNEKLFF; CDR3nt: TGCGCCAGCGGGCCATCAACTAATGAAAAACTGTTTTTT
v_gene: TRBV12-3/TRBV12-4; abundance: NA; j_gene: TRBJ1-1; d_gene: NA; CDR3aa: CASSLRGNTEAFF; CDR3nt: TGTGCCAGCAGTTTAAGGGGGAACACTGAAGCTTTCTTT
v_gene: TRBV3-1/TRBV3-2; abundance: NA; j_gene: TRBJ2-7; d_gene: TRBD2; CDR3aa: CASSRTSGRANSYEQYF; CDR3nt: TGTGCCAGCAGCCGGACTAGCGGGAGGGCAAACTCCTACGAGCAGTACTTC
v_gene: TRBV28; abundance: NA; j_gene: TRBJ1-5; d_gene: TRBD1; CDR3aa: CASSSSDRDYQPQHF; CDR3nt: TGTGCCAGCAGTTCAAGTGACAGGGATTATCAGCCCCAGCATTTT
v_gene: TRBV5-1; abundance: NA; j_gene: TRBJ2-1; d_gene: NA; CDR3aa: CASSPAGARYNEQFF; CDR3nt: TGCGCCAGCAGCCCCGCAGGGGCGCGATACAATGAGCAGTTCTTC
v_gene: TRBV5-6; abundance: NA; j_gene: TRBJ2-5; d_gene: TRBD1; CDR3aa: CASSFGGGTGDRETQYF; CDR3nt: TGTGCCAGCAGCTTTGGTGGGGGGACAGGGGACCGAGAGACCCAGTACTTC
v_gene: TRBV3-1/TRBV3-2; abundance: NA; j_gene: TRBJ2-1; d_gene: TRBD2; CDR3aa: CASSRHGRGSYNEQFF; CDR3nt: TGTGCCAGCAGCAGACACGGGAGGGGTTCCTACAATGAGCAGTTCTTC
v_gene: TRBV6-5; abundance: many; j_gene: TRBJ1-2; d_gene: TRBD1; CDR3aa: CASSYRGQGVYGYTF; CDR3nt: TGTGCCAGCAGTTATAGGGGACAGGGTGTCTATGGCTACACCTTC
v_gene: TRBV12-3/TRBV12-4; abundance: NA; j_gene: TRBJ2-3; d_gene: NA; CDR3aa: CASSFGDTQYF; CDR3nt: TGTGCCAGCAGTTTCGGAGATACGCAGTATTTT
v_gene: TRBV15; abundance: NA; j_gene: TRBJ1-6; d_gene: NA; CDR3aa: CATSITGSNSPLHF; CDR3nt: TGTGCCACCAGCATTACCGGGAGTAATTCACCCCTCCACTTT
v_gene: TRBV6-5; abundance: NA; j_gene: TRBJ1-4; d_gene: NA; CDR3aa: CASRGTGAKLFF; CDR3nt: TGTGCCAGCCGGGGCACGGGAGCAAAACTGTTTTTT
v_gene: TRBV5-6; abundance: NA; j_gene: TRBJ2-3; d_gene: NA; CDR3aa: CASSTVGPGVSTDTQYF; CDR3nt: TGTGCCAGCAGTACTGTGGGTCCAGGGGTGAGCACAGATACGCAGTATTTT
v_gene: TRBV28; abundance: NA; j_gene: TRBJ2-7; d_gene: NA; CDR3aa: CASSRRGYSYEQYF; CDR3nt: TGTGCCAGCAGCCGTCGGGGGTACTCCTACGAGCAGTACTTC
v_gene: TRBV6-5; abundance: NA; j_gene: TRBJ2-5; d_gene: NA; CDR3aa: CASNLAGAQYF; CDR3nt: TGTGCCAGCAACCTAGCAGGAGCCCAGTACTTC
v_gene: TRBV13; abundance: few; j_gene: TRBJ1-1; d_gene: TRBD1; CDR3aa: CASSYRGNTEAFF; CDR3nt: TGTGCCAGCAGTTACAGGGGCAACACTGAAGCTTTCTTT
v_gene: TRBV29-1; abundance: NA; j_gene: TRBJ2-1; d_gene: TRBD2; CDR3aa: CSVEGLAGGKGYNEQFF; CDR3nt: TGCAGCGTTGAAGGCCTAGCGGGAGGGAAAGGATACAATGAGCAGTTCTTC
v_gene: TRBV2; abundance: few; j_gene: TRBJ1-5; d_gene: TRBD1; CDR3aa: CASNWDRASNQPQHF; CDR3nt: TGTGCCAGCAACTGGGACAGGGCTAGCAATCAGCCCCAGCATTTT
v_gene: TRBV29-1; abundance: NA; j_gene: TRBJ2-2; d_gene: NA; CDR3aa: CSVTKANTGELFF; CDR3nt: TGCAGCGTTACGAAAGCAAACACCGGGGAGCTGTTTTTT
v_gene: TRBV11-2; abundance: NA; j_gene: TRBJ2-1; d_gene: NA; CDR3aa: CASSLGSGPYNEQFF; CDR3nt: TGTGCCAGCAGCTTAGGTAGCGGCCCATACAATGAGCAGTTCTTC
v_gene: TRBV5-1; abundance: NA; j_gene: TRBJ2-7; d_gene: TRBD1; CDR3aa: CASSLDGTGDEQYF; CDR3nt: TGCGCCAGCAGCTTGGACGGGACAGGGGACGAGCAGTACTTC
v_gene: TRBV2; abundance: NA; j_gene: TRBJ1-2; d_gene: NA; CDR3aa: CASSGRAGTF; CDR3nt: TGTGCCAGCAGTGGTAGGGCGGGGACCTTC
v_gene: TRBV2; abundance: NA; j_gene: TRBJ1-3; d_gene: NA; CDR3aa: CASRFPGTDQPDWGNTIYF; CDR3nt: TGTGCCAGCAGGTTTCCAGGGACTGATCAGCCGGACTGGGGAAACACCATATATTTT
v_gene: TRBV30; abundance: many; j_gene: TRBJ1-5; d_gene: TRBD1; CDR3aa: CAWNTGQGDQPQHF; CDR3nt: TGTGCCTGGAACACCGGACAGGGGGATCAGCCCCAGCATTTT
v_gene: TRBV3-1/TRBV3-2; abundance: NA; j_gene: TRBJ2-1; d_gene: TRBD1; CDR3aa: CASSHLFPDREQFF; CDR3nt: TGTGCCAGCAGCCACCTATTCCCGGACAGGGAGCAGTTCTTC
v_gene: TRBV12-3/TRBV12-4; abundance: NA; j_gene: TRBJ1-1; d_gene: NA; CDR3aa: CASRSTGNTEAFF; CDR3nt: TGTGCCAGCAGGTCGACAGGGAACACTGAAGCTTTCTTT